The clone carrying this T cell receptor (beta chain) was detected ten times or more. Time point denoted: newly diagnosed GD, antithyroid drugs for less than 3 months. TCR sequences were obtained from RNA taken from PBMCs. These data are taken from a study of regulatory T cells in long-lasting Graves disease. Germline-derived CDR1 and CDR2 are SEHNR and FQNEAQ (reference sequence). This CDR3 region has 17 residues. V shed 1 base, J shed 3 bases, and the junction held 8 bases outside the gene matches. Construction of the TCR beta libraries employed iRepertoire HTBI primers in conjunction with Arm-PCR of CDR3 regions. From the multiplex PCR reads, TCRdb called clonotypes with MiXCR, one entry per CDR3 protein. Of 540,000 or so distinct CDR3 sequences listed, 13% are singletons. These data were likewise used in another study, on T cells in Graves' hyperthyroidism and ophthalmopathy. As that report states: HTBI primers were the set used in a first-round RT-PCR of the TCR CDR3.

The source of this sequence is a man younger than 40 with Graves disease. Sequencing used peripheral blood mononuclear cells (PBMCs), obtained at new diagnosis, from a patient treated with antithyroid drugs. The rearrangement joins TRBV7-9 to TRBJ2-3; 9 positions agree with TRBD2. In DNA, the CDR3 is TGTGCCAGCAGCTTAGGCCGGACTAGCGTTTCGACAGATACGCAGTATTTT. This translates into CASSLGRTSVSTDTQYF.